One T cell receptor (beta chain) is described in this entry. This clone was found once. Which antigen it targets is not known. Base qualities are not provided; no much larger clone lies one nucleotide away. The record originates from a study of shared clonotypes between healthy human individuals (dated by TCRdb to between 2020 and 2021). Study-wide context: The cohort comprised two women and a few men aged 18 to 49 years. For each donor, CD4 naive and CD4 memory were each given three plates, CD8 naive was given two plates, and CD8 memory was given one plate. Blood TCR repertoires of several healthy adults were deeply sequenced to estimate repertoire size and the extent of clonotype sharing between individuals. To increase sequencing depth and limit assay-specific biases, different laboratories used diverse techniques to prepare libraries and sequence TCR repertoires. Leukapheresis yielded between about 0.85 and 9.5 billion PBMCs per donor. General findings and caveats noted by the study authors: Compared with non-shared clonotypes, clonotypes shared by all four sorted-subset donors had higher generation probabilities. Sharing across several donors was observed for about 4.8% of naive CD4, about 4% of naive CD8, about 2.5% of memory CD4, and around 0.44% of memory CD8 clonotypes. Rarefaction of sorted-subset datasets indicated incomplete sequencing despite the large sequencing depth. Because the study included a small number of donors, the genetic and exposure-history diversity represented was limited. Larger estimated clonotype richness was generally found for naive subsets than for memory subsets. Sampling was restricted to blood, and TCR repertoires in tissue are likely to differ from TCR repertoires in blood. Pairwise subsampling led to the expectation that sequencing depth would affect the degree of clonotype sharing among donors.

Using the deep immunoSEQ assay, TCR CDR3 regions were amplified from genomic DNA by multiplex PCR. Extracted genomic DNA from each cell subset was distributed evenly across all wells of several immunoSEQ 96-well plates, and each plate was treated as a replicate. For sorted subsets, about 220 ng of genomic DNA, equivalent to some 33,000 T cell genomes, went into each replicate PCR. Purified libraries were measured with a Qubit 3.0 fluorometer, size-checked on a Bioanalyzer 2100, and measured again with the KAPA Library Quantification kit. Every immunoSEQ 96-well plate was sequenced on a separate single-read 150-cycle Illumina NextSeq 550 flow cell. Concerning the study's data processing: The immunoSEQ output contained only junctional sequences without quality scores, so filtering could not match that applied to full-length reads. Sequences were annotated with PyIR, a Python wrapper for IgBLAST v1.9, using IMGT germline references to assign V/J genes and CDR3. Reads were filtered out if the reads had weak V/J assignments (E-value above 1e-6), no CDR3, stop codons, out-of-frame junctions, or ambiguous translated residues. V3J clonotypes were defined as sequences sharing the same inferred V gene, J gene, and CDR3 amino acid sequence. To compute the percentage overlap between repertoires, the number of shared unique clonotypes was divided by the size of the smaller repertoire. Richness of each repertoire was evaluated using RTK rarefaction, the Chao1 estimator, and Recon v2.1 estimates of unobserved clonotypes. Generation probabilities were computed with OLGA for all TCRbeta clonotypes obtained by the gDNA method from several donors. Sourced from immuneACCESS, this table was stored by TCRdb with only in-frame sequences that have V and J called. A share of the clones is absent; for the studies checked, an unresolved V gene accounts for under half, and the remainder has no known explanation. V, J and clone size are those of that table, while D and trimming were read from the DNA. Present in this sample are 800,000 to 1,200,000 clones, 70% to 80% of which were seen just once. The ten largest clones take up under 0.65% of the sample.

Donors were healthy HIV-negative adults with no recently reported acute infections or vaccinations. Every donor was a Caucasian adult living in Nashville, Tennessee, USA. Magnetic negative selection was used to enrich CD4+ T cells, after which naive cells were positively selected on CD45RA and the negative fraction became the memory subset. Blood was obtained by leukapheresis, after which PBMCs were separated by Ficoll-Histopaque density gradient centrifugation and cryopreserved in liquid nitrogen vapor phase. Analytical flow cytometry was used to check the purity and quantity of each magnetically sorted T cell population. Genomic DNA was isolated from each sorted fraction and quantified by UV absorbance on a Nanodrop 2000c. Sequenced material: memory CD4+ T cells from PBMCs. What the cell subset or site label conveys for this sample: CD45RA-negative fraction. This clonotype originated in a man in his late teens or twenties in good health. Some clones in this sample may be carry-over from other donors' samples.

The CDR3 sequence is CASSGTGGPYEQYF. The DNA sequence is given as TGTGCCAGCAGCGGGACAGGGGGCCCCTACGAGCAGTACTTC. The sequence links TRBV7-2 to TRBJ2-7; 12 of the junction bases match TRBD1. For this chain, trimming is 5 bases at the V end and 2 bases at the J end, and the number of junction bases without a gene match is 1. The CDR3 sequence holds 14 residues, the cysteine and phenylalanine included. Only the CDR3 portion is preserved as DNA: 42 bases, with reading frame beginning at the first base. The germline V gene sets CDR1 to SGHTA and CDR2 to FQGNSA.